The rows below give T cell receptor beta chains drawn from one sample of a study of blood T cell repertoires in COVID-19. The protocol was immunoSEQ multiplex PCR, while the TCRdb copy is restricted to in-frame clones and leaves out a portion. The sample records fewer than 180,000 clones, roughly 80% being singletons. Sequenced material: peripheral blood. The receptors were gathered from a man between 65 and 85 years old with acute or convalescent COVID-19. Each CDR3 is given with its conserved first and last residue. Each record gives: J gene, clone size, V gene, CDR3 length, D gene, CDR3 protein, CDR3 DNA. A D gene is named only where the DNA matches it firmly. The size of a clone is reported for some rows only, either as once, few or many, or as a class for expanded clones.

j_gene: TRBJ1-1
abundance: -
v_gene: TRBV10-3
len: 14
d_gene: -
CDR3aa: CAIKELGARTEAFF
CDR3nt: TGTGCCATCAAAGAGTTGGGGGCTCGGACTGAAGCTTTCTTT

j_gene: TRBJ2-3
abundance: -
v_gene: TRBV7-3
len: 15
d_gene: -
CDR3aa: CASSEGPGAADTQYF
CDR3nt: TGTGCCAGCAGCGAGGGGCCAGGGGCGGCAGATACGCAGTATTTT

j_gene: TRBJ1-1
abundance: -
v_gene: TRBV6-5
len: 16
d_gene: TRBD1
CDR3aa: CASSYDRLGQDTEAFF
CDR3nt: TGTGCCAGCAGTTACGACCGACTAGGACAGGACACTGAAGCTTTCTTT

j_gene: TRBJ2-1
abundance: -
v_gene: TRBV11-3
len: 14
d_gene: TRBD2
CDR3aa: CASSLAGGPNEQFF
CDR3nt: TGTGCCAGCAGCTTAGCGGGAGGACCCAATGAGCAGTTCTTC

j_gene: TRBJ2-1
abundance: few
v_gene: TRBV7-8
len: 15
d_gene: TRBD2
CDR3aa: CASSLGTSGRNEQFF
CDR3nt: TGTGCCAGCAGCTTGGGGACTAGCGGGAGAAATGAGCAGTTCTTC

j_gene: TRBJ2-7
abundance: -
v_gene: TRBV6-5
len: 13
d_gene: TRBD1
CDR3aa: CASGGQGADEQYF
CDR3nt: TGTGCCAGCGGGGGACAGGGGGCGGACGAGCAGTACTTC

j_gene: TRBJ1-4
abundance: -
v_gene: TRBV18
len: 15
d_gene: TRBD1
CDR3aa: CASSPPQGAFEKLFF
CDR3nt: TGTGCCAGCTCACCCCCCCAGGGGGCGTTCGAAAAACTGTTTTTT

j_gene: TRBJ2-3
abundance: -
v_gene: TRBV3-1/TRBV3-2
len: 15
d_gene: -
CDR3aa: CASSYRGGSTDTQYF
CDR3nt: TGTGCCAGCAGCTATAGGGGGGGGAGCACAGATACGCAGTATTTT

j_gene: TRBJ2-7
abundance: -
v_gene: TRBV19
len: 15
d_gene: TRBD1
CDR3aa: CASSKRQGFDYEQYF
CDR3nt: TGTGCCAGTAGTAAGAGACAGGGCTTCGACTACGAGCAGTACTTC

j_gene: TRBJ2-1
abundance: -
v_gene: TRBV3-1/TRBV3-2
len: 13
d_gene: -
CDR3aa: CASSQVTGNEQFF
CDR3nt: TGTGCCAGCAGCCAAGTTACAGGCAATGAGCAGTTCTTC

j_gene: TRBJ1-2
abundance: -
v_gene: TRBV2
len: 15
d_gene: -
CDR3aa: CASSAPSPGYYGYTF
CDR3nt: TGTGCCAGCAGTGCCCCTTCTCCAGGTTACTATGGCTACACCTTC

j_gene: TRBJ2-1
abundance: -
v_gene: TRBV5-1
len: 16
d_gene: TRBD2
CDR3aa: CASSRRLAGTYNEQFF
CDR3nt: TGCGCCAGCAGCCGAAGACTAGCGGGTACCTACAATGAGCAGTTCTTC

j_gene: TRBJ1-4
abundance: -
v_gene: TRBV5-8
len: 15
d_gene: -
CDR3aa: CASSLVGRENEKLFF
CDR3nt: TGTGCCAGCAGCTTGGTGGGTAGGGAGAATGAAAAACTGTTTTTT

j_gene: TRBJ2-1
abundance: -
v_gene: TRBV10-3
len: 14
d_gene: TRBD1
CDR3aa: CAIRAGGSYNEQFF
CDR3nt: TGTGCCATCAGGGCAGGGGGTAGCTACAATGAGCAGTTCTTC

j_gene: TRBJ2-5
abundance: -
v_gene: TRBV6-4
len: 14
d_gene: TRBD2
CDR3aa: CASGGVGGDETQYF
CDR3nt: TGTGCCAGCGGGGGGGTCGGTGGGGACGAGACCCAGTACTTC

j_gene: TRBJ1-1
abundance: -
v_gene: TRBV6-6
len: 14
d_gene: TRBD1
CDR3aa: CASSYGQGGTEAFF
CDR3nt: TGTGCCAGCAGTTACGGACAGGGGGGTACTGAAGCTTTCTTT

j_gene: TRBJ1-1
abundance: -
v_gene: TRBV30
len: 12
d_gene: -
CDR3aa: CAWRRSNTEAFF
CDR3nt: TGTGCCTGGAGGCGGTCGAACACTGAAGCTTTCTTT

j_gene: TRBJ2-7
abundance: -
v_gene: TRBV18
len: 16
d_gene: TRBD1
CDR3aa: CASSPQGQGFTYEQYF
CDR3nt: TGTGCCAGCTCACCACAAGGACAGGGGTTCACCTACGAGCAGTACTTC

j_gene: TRBJ2-2
abundance: -
v_gene: TRBV12-5
len: 17
d_gene: TRBD2
CDR3aa: CASGSPTSGGQTGELFF
CDR3nt: TGTGCTAGTGGTTCCCCGACTAGCGGGGGCCAAACCGGGGAGCTGTTTTTT

j_gene: TRBJ2-1
abundance: -
v_gene: TRBV28
len: 13
d_gene: -
CDR3aa: CASTDSAYNEQFF
CDR3nt: TGTGCCAGCACCGACTCCGCCTACAATGAGCAGTTCTTC

j_gene: TRBJ1-4
abundance: -
v_gene: TRBV11-2
len: 14
d_gene: -
CDR3aa: CASSERGGNEKLFF
CDR3nt: TGTGCCAGCAGCGAAAGGGGAGGAAATGAAAAACTGTTTTTT

j_gene: TRBJ1-1
abundance: -
v_gene: TRBV7-2
len: 14
d_gene: TRBD1
CDR3aa: CASSRGQMNTEAFF
CDR3nt: TGTGCCAGCAGCCGGGGACAGATGAACACTGAAGCTTTCTTT

j_gene: TRBJ2-2
abundance: -
v_gene: TRBV5-1
len: 15
d_gene: -
CDR3aa: CASSSGSVNTGELFF
CDR3nt: TGCGCCAGCAGCTCCGGTTCGGTGAACACCGGGGAGCTGTTTTTT

j_gene: TRBJ2-4
abundance: once
v_gene: TRBV24-1
len: 17
d_gene: TRBD2
CDR3aa: CATSDAASGLAKNIQYF
CDR3nt: TGTGCCACCAGTGATGCCGCTAGCGGGTTAGCCAAAAACATTCAGTACTTC

j_gene: TRBJ1-6
abundance: -
v_gene: TRBV15
len: 16
d_gene: -
CDR3aa: CATSTPRTVNNSPLHF
CDR3nt: TGTGCCACCAGCACCCCGAGGACAGTCAATAATTCACCCCTCCACTTT

j_gene: TRBJ1-1
abundance: few
v_gene: TRBV5-1
len: 19
d_gene: -
CDR3aa: CASSPALGGAGGRNTEAFF
CDR3nt: TGCGCCAGCAGCCCCGCTTTGGGGGGGGCGGGGGGCAGAAACACTGAAGCTTTCTTT

j_gene: TRBJ2-1
abundance: -
v_gene: TRBV28
len: 15
d_gene: TRBD2
CDR3aa: CASTRSGSSYNEQFF
CDR3nt: TGTGCCAGCACCCGTAGCGGGAGTAGTTACAATGAGCAGTTCTTC

j_gene: TRBJ2-1
abundance: -
v_gene: TRBV9
len: 15
d_gene: TRBD2
CDR3aa: CASSVVLSGSNEQFF
CDR3nt: TGTGCCAGCAGCGTAGTTCTTAGCGGGTCCAATGAGCAGTTCTTC

j_gene: TRBJ2-5
abundance: -
v_gene: TRBV19
len: 15
d_gene: TRBD2
CDR3aa: CASSIREAGKETQYF
CDR3nt: TGTGCCAGTAGTATCCGGGAGGCCGGGAAAGAGACCCAGTACTTC

j_gene: TRBJ2-7
abundance: -
v_gene: TRBV21-1
len: 17
d_gene: -
CDR3aa: CASSKALLGHGEQEQYF
CDR3nt: TGTGCCAGCAGCAAAGCGCTCTTGGGACACGGGGAACAGGAGCAGTACTTC

j_gene: TRBJ1-1
abundance: -
v_gene: TRBV9
len: 16
d_gene: TRBD1
CDR3aa: CASSVGGQGSNTEAFF
CDR3nt: TGTGCCAGCAGCGTAGGGGGACAGGGGAGTAACACTGAAGCTTTCTTT

j_gene: TRBJ2-1
abundance: -
v_gene: TRBV6-1
len: 18
d_gene: TRBD2
CDR3aa: CASSEEGTSGGALNEQFF
CDR3nt: TGTGCCAGCAGTGAAGAAGGGACTAGCGGGGGGGCCCTCAATGAGCAGTTCTTC

j_gene: TRBJ2-3
abundance: once
v_gene: TRBV11-2
len: 15
d_gene: -
CDR3aa: CASSLGQGRADTQYF
CDR3nt: TGTGCCAGCAGCTTAGGCCAGGGGAGGGCAGATACGCAGTATTTT

j_gene: TRBJ1-2
abundance: -
v_gene: TRBV9
len: 12
d_gene: -
CDR3aa: CASSARASGYTF
CDR3nt: TGTGCCAGCAGCGCCAGGGCATCGGGCTACACCTTC

j_gene: TRBJ1-6
abundance: few
v_gene: TRBV5-4
len: 14
d_gene: -
CDR3aa: CASSQDIFNSPLHF
CDR3nt: TGTGCCAGCAGCCAGGACATATTTAATTCACCCCTCCACTTT

j_gene: TRBJ2-3
abundance: -
v_gene: TRBV19
len: 14
d_gene: TRBD1
CDR3aa: CASSLQGIPDTQYF
CDR3nt: TGTGCCAGTAGCTTACAGGGGATCCCAGATACGCAGTATTTT

j_gene: TRBJ1-5
abundance: -
v_gene: TRBV19
len: 15
d_gene: -
CDR3aa: CASAARDYSNQPQHF
CDR3nt: TGTGCCAGTGCCGCGAGGGATTATAGCAATCAGCCCCAGCATTTT

j_gene: TRBJ2-1
abundance: -
v_gene: TRBV21-1
len: 14
d_gene: -
CDR3aa: CAPFRQGNYNEQFF
CDR3nt: TGTGCCCCCTTTAGACAGGGGAACTACAATGAGCAGTTCTTC

j_gene: TRBJ2-3
abundance: -
v_gene: TRBV7-8
len: 16
d_gene: TRBD2
CDR3aa: CASSLVAGGPADTQYF
CDR3nt: TGTGCCAGCAGCTTAGTCGCGGGAGGGCCAGCGGATACGCAGTATTTT

j_gene: TRBJ2-3
abundance: -
v_gene: TRBV11-2
len: 19
d_gene: TRBD1
CDR3aa: CASSLRIRGTGGATDTQYF
CDR3nt: TGTGCCAGCAGCCTGAGAATTAGGGGGACAGGGGGCGCGACAGATACGCAGTATTTT

j_gene: TRBJ2-7
abundance: -
v_gene: TRBV6-5
len: 14
d_gene: TRBD1
CDR3aa: CASRQEGQAYEQYF
CDR3nt: TGTGCCAGCAGACAAGAGGGACAGGCCTACGAGCAGTACTTC

j_gene: TRBJ1-6
abundance: -
v_gene: TRBV18
len: 14
d_gene: -
CDR3aa: CASSLSSYNSPLHF
CDR3nt: TGTGCCAGCTCACTTAGCTCCTATAATTCACCCCTCCACTTT